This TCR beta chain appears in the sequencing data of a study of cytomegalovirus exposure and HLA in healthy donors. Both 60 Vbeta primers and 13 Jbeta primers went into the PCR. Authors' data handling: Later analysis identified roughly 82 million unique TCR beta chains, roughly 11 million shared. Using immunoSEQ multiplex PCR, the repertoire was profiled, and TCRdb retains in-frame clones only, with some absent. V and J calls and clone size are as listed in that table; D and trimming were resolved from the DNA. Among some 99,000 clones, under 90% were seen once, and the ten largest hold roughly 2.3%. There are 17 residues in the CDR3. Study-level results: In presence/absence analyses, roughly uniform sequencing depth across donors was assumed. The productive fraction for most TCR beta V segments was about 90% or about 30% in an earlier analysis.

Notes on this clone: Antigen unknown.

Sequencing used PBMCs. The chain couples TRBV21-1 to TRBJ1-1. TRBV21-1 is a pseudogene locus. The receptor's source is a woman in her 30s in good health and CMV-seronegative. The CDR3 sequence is CASSKSQRFAMNTEAFF. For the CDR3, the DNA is TGTGCCAGCAGCAAATCGCAACGGTTCGCTATGAACACTGAAGCTTTCTTT.